This note documents a single T cell receptor (beta chain) sequence. This entry is derived from a study of shared T cell receptors in the human thymus. The CDR3 covers 13 residues. Germline V lookup: CDR1 SGHAT, CDR2 FQNNGV. The V and J ends lost 5 bases and 5 bases respectively, with 12 bases between them. Clones were read by immunoSEQ multiplex PCR, and TCRdb kept only the in-frame ones, dropping some. Among roughly 410,000 clones listed, around 95% were seen once. The source of this sequence is a human donor. The chain carries TRBV11-2 and TRBJ1-2; tentative D call: TRBD1 (6 bases). What was sequenced was thymocytes. This CDR3 is CASSLTDSYGYTF. The CDR3 DNA reads TGTGCCAGCAGCCTAACGGACAGTTATGGCTACACCTTC. Supplemented by reference TRBV11-2 and TRBJ1-2, the full variable domain reads EAGVAQSPRYKIIEKRQSVAFWCNPISGHATLYWYQQILGQGPKLLIQFQNNGVVDDSQLPKDRFSAERLKGVDSTLKIQPAKLEDSAVYLCASSLTDSYGYTFGSGTRLTVV.